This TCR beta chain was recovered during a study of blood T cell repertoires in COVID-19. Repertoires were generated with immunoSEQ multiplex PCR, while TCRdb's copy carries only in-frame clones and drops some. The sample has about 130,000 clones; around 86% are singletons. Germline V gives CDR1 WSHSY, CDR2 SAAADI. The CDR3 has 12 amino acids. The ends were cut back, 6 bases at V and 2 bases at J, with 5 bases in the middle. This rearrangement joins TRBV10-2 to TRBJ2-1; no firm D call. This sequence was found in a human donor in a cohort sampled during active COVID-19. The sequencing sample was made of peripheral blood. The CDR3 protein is CASSDTYNEQFF. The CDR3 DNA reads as TGCGCCAGCAGCGACACCTACAATGAGCAGTTCTTC.